This T cell receptor beta chain was recovered during a study of control samples from healthy donors and cancer patients. Measured with immunoSEQ multiplex PCR; TCRdb has only the in-frame clones, and not every one. The sample carries roughly 150,000 clones, just over 85% recorded once. The germline V gene encodes CDR1 SGHRS and CDR2 YFSETQ. The V gene end was trimmed by 2 bases and the J gene end by 1 base; junction bases not matched to a gene: 4. This CDR3 has 15 residues. Sequencing used blood. This chain uses TRBV5-1 with TRBJ1-1; 8 bases are shared with TRBD1. The TCR was taken from a young man in good health. In DNA form, the CDR3 reads TGCGCCAGCAGCTTCCACGGGACAGGGAACACTGAAGCTTTCTTT. It translates to CASSFHGTGNTEAFF.